The present entry profiles one TCR beta chain with its context. What it binds is unknown. Other DNA variants within this sample encode the same CDR3. This specimen belongs to a study of graft-versus-host responses after intestinal transplantation. Whole-study findings and limits: Some patients had graft-donor T cell macrochimerism, and their allografts showed high graft-versus-host to host-versus-graft clonal ratios. Recipient marrow contained GvH clones, some of which appeared first in ileum or blood.

Germline V gene data show CDR1 as SGHAT and CDR2 as FQNNGV. This CDR3 is built from 13 residues. The V and J ends lost 1 base and 4 bases respectively, with 4 bases between them. TCRdb's table, derived via immunoSEQ multiplex PCR, lists solely in-frame clones and lacks some. The data show 80,000 or so clones, about 90% seen once. The source is a human patient who received an intestinal transplant, so some T cells may come from the graft donor. Here the sequenced sample was PBMCs, taken 98 days after intestinal transplantation. V usage is TRBV11-2 and J usage is TRBJ2-2; no definite D call. CDR3 bases: TGTGCCAGCAGCTTAGCTGGCACCGGGGAGCTGTTTTTT. Residues: CASSLAGTGELFF.